This T cell receptor beta chain came from a study of OX40 agonist ivuxolimab in advanced cancers. Using immunoSEQ multiplex PCR, the repertoire was profiled, and TCRdb retains in-frame clones only, with some absent. The sample lists roughly 74,000 clones; 94% were seen once. Any history of autoimmune disease or systemic immunosuppression disqualified patients. Baseline, cycle 4 day 1, and cycle 7 day 1 were the blood sampling points. The source of this sequence is an adult with an advanced solid tumor such as melanoma, head and neck, liver or kidney cancer. This specimen was CD4+ or CD8+ T cells sorted from blood, taken in a trial of the OX40 agonist ivuxolimab.

The CDR3 DNA follows: TGTGCCAGCAGCTTAGGGTGGACAGTCCAAGAGACCCAGTACTTC. This gives the protein CASSLGWTVQETQYF. The gene calls are TRBV7-8 and TRBJ2-5; possibly TRBD1 for D (6 bases). With 1 base removed from V and 1 base from J, the gap between germline ends came to 10 bases. CDR1 is SGHVS, CDR2 FQNEAQ, per germline. This CDR3 spans 15 amino acids.